Included here is one TCR beta chain sequence, with context. The antigen remains unidentified. This sample is drawn from a study of identical twins. Notes on the study in general: It was possible that invariant MAIT and iNKT cells partly confounded the zero-insertion analyses. In drawing conclusions, the study used cross-sectional statistical analysis and did not follow the same donors.

Everyone who donated was a healthy Caucasian. J lost 2 bases, V lost 7 bases, and 8 bases had no gene match. Germline assignment: CDR1 SNHLY and CDR2 FYNNEI. This CDR3 is 15 amino acids long. Each cDNA held unique molecular identifiers, and template switching gave it a universal primer site. TCRdb re-derived calls from the 5' RACE reads in MiXCR, one entry per CDR3 protein. This table holds more than 200,000 distinct CDR3 sequences, about a tenth found once. The TCR was taken from a woman under 30 in good health. Sequences were obtained from memory (CD45RO+) T cells sorted from blood. The V and J genes are TRBV2 and TRBJ2-3, with 8 bases fitting TRBD2. The CDR3: CASTHERGYTDTQYF. DNA for the CDR3: TGTGCCAGCACCCACGAGCGGGGGTACACAGATACGCAGTATTTT.